Below are 18 T cell receptor beta chains sequenced from a single sample in a study of cytomegalovirus exposure and HLA in healthy donors. This PCR relied on a set of 60 Vbeta primers and 13 Jbeta primers. Only in-frame clones appear in the TCRdb table, and some are missing; sequencing was by immunoSEQ multiplex PCR. The table records approximately 70,000 clones, 78% of them present only once. The sequencing input was PBMCs. The receptors come from a man aged 40-49 years in good health and CMV-seronegative.

The rearrangement links TRBV5-1 to TRBJ1-2, with 7 bases fitting TRBD1. This CDR3 comprises 15 residues. Trimming at V came to 4 bases and at J to 7 bases, leaving 13 bases not matched to a gene. Germline CDR1 reads SGHRS; CDR2 reads YFSETQ. This chain's CDR3 is CASSKEGALQSGYTF. The CDR3 bases are TGCGCCAGCAGCAAAGAGGGGGCGCTTCAAAGTGGCTACACCTTC.

The genes are TRBV15 and TRBJ2-5; 11 bases agree with TRBD1. Germline V gives CDR1 LNHNV, CDR2 YYDKDF (reference sequence). V shed 3 bases, J shed 5 bases, and the junction held 5 bases outside the gene matches. The CDR3 is 15 amino acids. The CDR3 region is CATSRDRGRVETQYF. CDR3 DNA sequence: TGTGCCACCAGCAGGGACAGGGGGCGCGTGGAGACCCAGTACTTC.

This CDR3 is CASSEREATGNYGYTF. The CDR3 coding sequence is TGTGCCAGCAGTGAAAGGGAGGCAACAGGTAACTATGGCTACACCTTC. The chain recombines TRBV2 with TRBJ1-2; maybe TRBD1 (5 bases). Trimming stripped 2 bases from V and 1 base from J, with 14 bases between. The CDR3 sequence is 16 residues long. CDR1 SNHLY and CDR2 FYNNEI come from the germline V gene.

The genes are TRBV6-5 and TRBJ1-3, with D possibly matching TRBD1 (5 bases). Trimming stripped 10 bases from V and 2 bases from J, with 15 bases between. CDR1 and CDR2 (germline): MNHEY, SVGAGI. CDR3 length: 14 residues. CDR3 amino acids: CATSVGLPGNTIYF. In nucleotides, the CDR3 is TGTGCCACCTCAGTGGGGCTACCTGGAAACACCATATATTTT.

The chain is built from TRBV18 and TRBJ1-1; 9 nucleotides line up with TRBD1. The CDR3 is made up of 16 amino acids. From germline, CDR1 is KGHSH and CDR2 LQKENI. J was trimmed by 4 bases and V by 4 bases; bases with no gene match: 10. The CDR3 region has the DNA TGTGCCAGCTCACGAGATAGTACAGGGGGCGGCACTGAAGCTTTCTTT. It translates to CASSRDSTGGGTEAFF.

The V call is TRBV10-3, the J call TRBJ2-5; 11 bases agree with TRBD1. V trimming: 6 bases; J trimming: 1 base; junction bases outside the gene matches: 4. CDR3 length: 15 amino acids. CDR1 and CDR2 from the germline V gene are ENHRY and SYGVKD. The CDR3 is CAISRGQGGQETQYF. The CDR3 nucleotides are TGTGCCATCAGCCGGGGACAGGGGGGCCAAGAGACCCAGTACTTC.

The chain couples TRBV5-6 to TRBJ1-5; 7 nucleotides match TRBD1. This CDR3 contains 17 residues. CDR1 is SGHDT and CDR2 is YYEEEE in the germline V gene. With 0 bases clipped from V and 1 base from J, the junction kept 7 bases outside the gene matches. The CDR3 DNA follows: TGTGCCAGCAGCTTGGCCAACCGCAGGGGGAGCAATCAGCCCCAGCATTTT. Residues: CASSLANRRGSNQPQHF.

The chain uses TRBV2 and TRBJ1-5; the match to TRBD1 covers 10 bases. The CDR3 runs to 14 residues. V gave up 6 bases and J gave up 7 bases; unmatched junction bases: 6. From germline, CDR1 is SNHLY and CDR2 FYNNEI. CDR3 nucleotide sequence: TGTGCCAGCAGGGGGACAGGGGCAGAGCAGCCCCAGCATTTT. It specifies CASRGTGAEQPQHF.

V usage is TRBV7-3 and J usage is TRBJ1-1; 7 bases map to TRBD1. Germline V lookup: CDR1 SGHTA, CDR2 FQGTGA. With 5 bases clipped from V and 6 bases from J, the junction kept 15 bases outside the gene matches. The CDR3 length is 16 residues. The CDR3 DNA sequence: TGTGCCAGCAGCCCGACAGGGAGCGTCCTCCGATCTGAAGCTTTCTTT. It yields the protein CASSPTGSVLRSEAFF.

The chain recombines TRBV5-1 with TRBJ1-1, with D possibly TRBD1 on 5 matching bases. With 3 bases removed from V and 1 base from J, the gap between germline ends came to 10 bases. The CDR3 extends over 14 amino acids. In germline, CDR1 is SGHRS, CDR2 YFSETQ. The CDR3 nucleotides read TGCGCCAGCAGCTGGGACGGGGGGAACACTGAAGCTTTCTTT. This gives the protein CASSWDGGNTEAFF.

The V gene is TRBV29-1, the J gene TRBJ2-1; 14 bases agree with TRBD2. CDR3 length: 21 amino acids. The V segment lost 4 bases and the J segment 0 bases; nucleotides outside the gene matches: 17. Germline assignment: CDR1 SQVTM and CDR2 ANQGSEA. The CDR3 loop reads CSVVGLAGGPGISSSYNEQFF. DNA of the CDR3: TGCAGCGTTGTTGGACTAGCGGGAGGCCCGGGGATTTCTAGCTCCTACAATGAGCAGTTCTTC.

J is TRBJ1-5 and V is TRBV6-1; TRBD1 agrees at 7 bases. Trimming cost V 8 bases and J 4 bases; bases outside gene matches: 5. This CDR3 has 13 residues. Germline CDR1 is MNHNS and CDR2 is SASEGT. The CDR3 nucleotides are TGTGCCAGCGTGGGACAGTCAAATCAGCCCCAGCATTTT. Protein sequence: CASVGQSNQPQHF.

The chain is built from TRBV4-1 and TRBJ2-5, with 16 nucleotides matching TRBD2. Germline CDR1 MGHRA, CDR2 YSYEKL. V lost 6 bases to trimming and J lost 4 bases; unmatched junction nucleotides: 11. The CDR3 is made up of 18 amino acids. The CDR3 loop is CASSRNPGLAGGRETQYF. CDR3 nucleotide sequence: TGCGCCAGCAGTCGAAATCCGGGACTAGCGGGGGGGCGAGAGACCCAGTACTTC.

The V gene is TRBV6-5, the J gene TRBJ2-2, with 7 bases identical to TRBD1. The junction had 2 bases not matched to a gene; V was cut back by 2 bases and J by 2 bases. Germline CDR1 reads MNHEY; CDR2 reads SVGAGI. The CDR3 covers 15 residues. The CDR3 spells CASSYGTANTGELFF. The CDR3 bases are TGTGCCAGCAGTTACGGGACAGCCAACACCGGGGAGCTGTTTTTT.

This clone showed up just once. In nucleotides, the CDR3 is TGTGCCAGCAGTTACATCGTGAACAGCTTTAATGAAAAACTGTTTTTT. Its protein is CASSYIVNSFNEKLFF. This chain uses TRBV6-6 with TRBJ1-4; D is unclear. This CDR3 spans 16 amino acids. In germline, CDR1 is MNHNY, CDR2 SVGAGI (reference sequence). The V gene lost 2 bases and the J gene lost 4 bases, with 14 bases spanning the gap.

The chain employs TRBV5-4 and TRBJ2-1, with D perhaps TRBD2 (6 bases). The V end was cut by 4 bases, the J end by 0 bases, with 11 bases between. Germline V CDR1 and CDR2: SGHNT, YYREEE (reference sequence). The CDR3 consists of 15 residues. Written as DNA, the CDR3 is TGTGCCAGCAGCCTTGGGACTTTCTCCTACAATGAGCAGTTCTTC. Its protein is CASSLGTFSYNEQFF.

The rearrangement links TRBV10-3 to TRBJ1-5; 8 bases agree with TRBD1. This CDR3 is 14 amino acids long. Germline-derived CDR1 and CDR2 are ENHRY and SYGVKD. V was clipped by 3 bases and J by 4 bases; unmatched bases: 2. The CDR3 region is CAISERTGNQPQHF. DNA of the CDR3: TGTGCCATCAGTGAAAGGACAGGGAATCAGCCCCAGCATTTT.

This clone was seen only once. The chain joins TRBV13 to TRBJ2-3, with 11 bases that match TRBD2. Trimming removed 5 bases from V and 1 base from J; junction bases left unmatched: 5. Looked up from germline, CDR1 is PRHDT and CDR2 is FYEKMQ (reference sequence). The CDR3 has 16 residues. The CDR3 coding sequence is TGTGCCAGCAGCCTTTTAGCGGGGGGGGGCACAGATACGCAGTATTTT. The encoded protein is CASSLLAGGGTDTQYF.